These T cell receptor beta chains were read from a single sample in a study. TCRdb fed the 5' RACE reads into MiXCR, producing one record per CDR3 protein. The sample includes 55,000 to 70,000 distinct CDR3 sequences, 28% seen only once; the top ten take approximately 3%. Sample: tumor-infiltrating memory CD4+ T cells sorted from the breast tumor. Receptors were obtained from a female donor with breast cancer. Each CDR3 is given without its conserved first and last residue.

V gene,J gene,CDR3 protein
TRBV7-2,TRBJ2-2,ASSFGGITGELF
TRBV7-9,TRBJ2-3,ASSLAGWGDTQY
TRBV7-9,TRBJ2-1,ASTWDNEQF
TRBV6-5,TRBJ2-7,ASSQGQLLTYEQY
TRBV20-1,TRBJ1-5,SARDLYGSNQPQH
TRBV4-1,TRBJ2-3,ASSQPQKTDTQY
TRBV24-1,TRBJ2-5,ATSLGQTQY
TRBV6-6,TRBJ1-1,ASSSHMDTEAF
TRBV5-1,TRBJ2-3,ASSLSSDTQY
TRBV11-3,TRBJ2-7,ASSLDPLNEQY
TRBV5-1,TRBJ2-1,ASSLSAGEGYNEQF
TRBV7-3,TRBJ2-3,ASSFKGTDTQY
TRBV7-2,TRBJ2-3,ASSLSGTSGDTQY
TRBV6-5,TRBJ1-4,ASSADRPQSNEKLF
TRBV20-1,TRBJ1-6,SARDRANSPLH
TRBV7-2,TRBJ2-3,ASSLEKLAGDTQY
TRBV7-7,TRBJ2-3,ASSQTSGVDTQY
TRBV10-3,TRBJ2-6,AISKNTGAPGSGANVLT
TRBV20-1,TRBJ1-5,SARQTPGPGQH
TRBV10-1,TRBJ1-6,ASSDNRSPLH
TRBV6-5,TRBJ2-1,ASSPPITGNGYNEQF
TRBV7-2,TRBJ2-2,ASSLAVGGHGELF
TRBV7-3,TRBJ2-3,ASSLNVRDTQY
TRBV6-5,TRBJ1-5,ASSPRQGAGNQPQH
TRBV2,TRBJ1-1,ASNDQSHTEAF